This T cell receptor (beta chain) was sequenced in a study of regulatory T cells in long-lasting Graves disease. Time point noted: persistent/refractory GD, antithyroid drugs over 5 years with positive TRAb. Preparation of the TCR library used RNA extracted from PBMCs. The germline V gene has CDR1 DFQATT and CDR2 SNEGSKA (reference sequence). CDR3 length: 13 amino acids. Trimming pared 3 bases from V and 8 bases from J, leaving 14 bases between. There are many counts of this clonotype. Researchers made TCR beta libraries by using iRepertoire HTBI primers and running Arm-PCR on CDR3 regions. TCRdb fed the multiplex PCR reads into MiXCR, producing one record per CDR3 protein. This table holds some 440,000 distinct CDR3 sequences, less than 25% found once.

The receptor comes from a female donor with Graves disease. The gene calls are TRBV20-1 and TRBJ1-5; D is perhaps TRBD1 (5 bases). Sequences were derived from peripheral blood mononuclear cells (PBMCs), sampled when the disease was refractory, from a patient treated with antithyroid drugs. The CDR3 DNA sequence: TGCAGTGCTAGGAGGACAATTTCAGAGCCCCAGCATTTT. Encoded protein: CSARRTISEPQHF.